These 9 T cell receptor beta chains originate from one sample sequenced in a study of T cells after posttransplantation cyclophosphamide. Only in-frame clones appear in the TCRdb table, and some are missing; sequencing was by immunoSEQ multiplex PCR. The data show about 22,000 clones, approximately 70% seen once. The material sequenced was memory CD4+ T cells sorted from PBMCs. Receptor source: a woman aged 55 to 70 in good health, CMV-negative, and a related stem cell transplant donor.

This clone was recorded a few times. The gene calls are TRBV5-1 and TRBJ2-2; the D is unclear. Germline CDR1 is SGHRS and CDR2 is YFSETQ. The CDR3 totals 13 residues. V lost 6 bases and J lost 1, with 7 bases in between. CDR3 region: CASTRENTGELFF. The CDR3 nucleotides are TGCGCCAGCACGAGAGAGAACACCGGGGAGCTGTTTTTT.

V usage is TRBV10-3 and J usage is TRBJ2-2, with a weak D call TRBD2 (6 bases). This CDR3 region has 14 residues. The V and J ends lost 6 bases and 6 bases respectively, with 14 bases between them. Germline CDR1 and CDR2: ENHRY and SYGVKD. CDR3 bases: TGTGCCATCAGAGGAGGGGTGGGGGCCGGGGAGCTGTTTTTT. Protein product: CAIRGGVGAGELFF.

This clone was counted only a few times. The chain links TRBV7-2 to TRBJ1-1; 7 bases are shared with TRBD1. Germline-derived CDR1 and CDR2 are SGHTA and FQGNSA. This CDR3 has 15 amino acids. The ends lost 3 bases at V and 1 base at J; junction bases unmatched: 5. The DNA for the CDR3 is TGTGCCAGCAGCTTCGCCCGGACAGGGAACACTGAAGCTTTCTTT. Translated, it gives CASSFARTGNTEAFF.

The CDR3 reads CASSSYRGLLNLSHRYTF. The CDR3 bases are TGTGCCAGCAGTTCGTATAGGGGGCTCCTGAACCTATCGCATCGCTACACCTTC. The rearrangement joins TRBV28 to TRBJ1-2; 7 bases map to TRBD1. The CDR3 is made up of 18 amino acids. V dropped 4 bases and J dropped 9; count of bases not matched to a gene: 23. CDR1 MDHEN and CDR2 SYDVKM come from the germline V gene.

The genes are TRBV5-1 and TRBJ2-4; 8 bases are shared with TRBD1. The length of the CDR3 is 16 residues. The ends lost 4 bases at V and 2 bases at J; junction bases unmatched: 8. Germline lookup yields CDR1 SGHRS and CDR2 YFSETQ. DNA for the CDR3: TGCGCCAGCAGCGAATACAGGGGGTTCTCCAAAAACATTCAGTACTTC. Protein product: CASSEYRGFSKNIQYF.

This chain connects TRBV2 to TRBJ2-1; 12 nucleotides match TRBD2. Germline assignment: CDR1 SNHLY and CDR2 FYNNEI. Losses at the gene ends were 1 base for V and 16 bases for J; bases not matched to a gene: 8. This CDR3 comprises 14 residues. The CDR3 spells CASSEGLAGARIFF. CDR3 DNA sequence: TGTGCCAGCAGTGAAGGACTAGCGGGGGCCCGGATTTTCTTC.

The chain employs TRBV30 and TRBJ2-7, with 11 bases aligning to TRBD1. Germline CDR1 reads GTSNPN; CDR2 reads SVGIG (reference sequence). The CDR3 runs to 13 residues. J was trimmed by 10 bases and V by 1 base; bases with no gene match: 6. This CDR3 is CAWSEGQGVGQYF. CDR3 coding DNA: TGTGCCTGGAGTGAGGGACAGGGGGTCGGTCAGTACTTC.

V is TRBV7-9 and J is TRBJ1-1; 8 bases are shared with TRBD1. Trimming at V came to 3 bases and at J to 7 bases, leaving 7 bases not matched to a gene. Germline CDR1 is SEHNR and CDR2 is FQNEAQ (reference sequence). The CDR3 is 14 residues long. The CDR3 is CASSFRDRRDEAFF. CDR3 DNA: TGTGCCAGCAGCTTCCGGGACAGGCGTGATGAAGCTTTCTTT.

This chain joins TRBV28 and TRBJ1-2, with 9 bases lining up with TRBD1. The length of the CDR3 is 17 residues. The trim removed 6 bases at V and 0 bases at J, leaving 11 bases unmatched. Germline assignment: CDR1 MDHEN and CDR2 SYDVKM. The CDR3 reads CASSRGLGQGPNYGYTF. CDR3 DNA: TGTGCCAGCAGCCGGGGATTGGGACAGGGACCTAACTATGGCTACACCTTC.